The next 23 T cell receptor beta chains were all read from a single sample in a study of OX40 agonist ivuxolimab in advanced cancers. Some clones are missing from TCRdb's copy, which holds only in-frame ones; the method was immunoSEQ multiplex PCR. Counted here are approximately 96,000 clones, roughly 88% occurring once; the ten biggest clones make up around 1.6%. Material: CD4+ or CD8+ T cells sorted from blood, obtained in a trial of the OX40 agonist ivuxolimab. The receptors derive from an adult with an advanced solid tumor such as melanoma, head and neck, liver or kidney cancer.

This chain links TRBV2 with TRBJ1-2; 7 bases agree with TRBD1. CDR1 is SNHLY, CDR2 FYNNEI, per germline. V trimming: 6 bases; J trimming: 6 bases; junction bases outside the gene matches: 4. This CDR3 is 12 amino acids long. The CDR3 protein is CASRWQGDGYTF. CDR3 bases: TGTGCCAGCAGGTGGCAGGGGGATGGCTACACCTTC.

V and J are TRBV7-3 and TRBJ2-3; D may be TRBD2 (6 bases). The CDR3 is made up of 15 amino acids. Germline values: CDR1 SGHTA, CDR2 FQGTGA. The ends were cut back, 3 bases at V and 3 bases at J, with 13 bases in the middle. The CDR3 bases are TGTGCCAGCAGCTTCGCGGGACGTTTAACAGATACGCAGTATTTT. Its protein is CASSFAGRLTDTQYF.

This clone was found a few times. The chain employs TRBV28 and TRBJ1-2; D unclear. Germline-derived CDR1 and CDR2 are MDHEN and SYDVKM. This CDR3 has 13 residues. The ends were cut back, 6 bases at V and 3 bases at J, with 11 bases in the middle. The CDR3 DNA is TGTGCCAGCAGCTCGTTTGAAGACTATGGCTACACCTTC. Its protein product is CASSSFEDYGYTF.

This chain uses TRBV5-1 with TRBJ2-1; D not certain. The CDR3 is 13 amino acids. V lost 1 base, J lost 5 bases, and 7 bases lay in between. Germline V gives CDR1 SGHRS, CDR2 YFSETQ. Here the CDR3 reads CASSLNPDNEQFF. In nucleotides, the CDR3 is TGCGCCAGCAGCTTGAACCCCGACAATGAGCAGTTCTTC.

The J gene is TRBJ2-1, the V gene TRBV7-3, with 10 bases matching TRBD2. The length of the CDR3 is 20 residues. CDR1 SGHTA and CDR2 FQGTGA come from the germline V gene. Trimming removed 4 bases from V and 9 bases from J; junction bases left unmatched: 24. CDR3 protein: CASSSSPRGTSEDSTIEQFF. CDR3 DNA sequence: TGTGCCAGCAGCTCGAGCCCCCGCGGGACTAGCGAAGATTCTACAATTGAGCAGTTCTTC. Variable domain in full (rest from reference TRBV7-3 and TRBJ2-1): GAGVSQTPSNKVTEKGKYVELRCDPISGHTALYWYRQSLGQGPEFLIYFQGTGAADDSGLPNDRFFAVRPEGSVSTLKIQRTERGDSAVYLCASSSSPRGTSEDSTIEQFFGPGTRLTVL.

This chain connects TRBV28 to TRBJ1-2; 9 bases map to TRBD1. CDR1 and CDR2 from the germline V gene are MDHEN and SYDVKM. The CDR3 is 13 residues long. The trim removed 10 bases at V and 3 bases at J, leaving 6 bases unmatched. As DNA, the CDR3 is TGTGCCATTTCAACAGGGGGCGACTATGGCTACACCTTC. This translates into CAISTGGDYGYTF.

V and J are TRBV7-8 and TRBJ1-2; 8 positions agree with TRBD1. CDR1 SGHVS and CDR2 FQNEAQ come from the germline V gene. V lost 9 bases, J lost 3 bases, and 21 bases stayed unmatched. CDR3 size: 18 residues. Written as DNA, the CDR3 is TGTGCCAGTATGTTAAGGCGGGGCAGGGGGCGTGCGGACTATGGCTACACCTTC. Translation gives CASMLRRGRGRADYGYTF.

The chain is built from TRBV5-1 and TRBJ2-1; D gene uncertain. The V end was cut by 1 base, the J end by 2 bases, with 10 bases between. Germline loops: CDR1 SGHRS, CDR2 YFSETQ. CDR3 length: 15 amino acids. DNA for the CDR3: TGCGCCAGCAGCTTGCTGGGTAGGGCCTACAATGAGCAGTTCTTC. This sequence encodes CASSLLGRAYNEQFF. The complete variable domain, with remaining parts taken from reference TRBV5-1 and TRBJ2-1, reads KAGVTQTPRYLIKTRGQQVTLSCSPISGHRSVSWYQQTPGQGLQFLFEYFSETQRNKGNFPGRFSGRQFSNSRSEMNVSTLELGDSALYLCASSLLGRAYNEQFFGPGTRLTVL.

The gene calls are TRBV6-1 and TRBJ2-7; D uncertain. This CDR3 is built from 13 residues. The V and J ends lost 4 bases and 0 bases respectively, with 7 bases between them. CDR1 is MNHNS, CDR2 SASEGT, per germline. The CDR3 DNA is TGTGCCAGCAGTGTAGGGTACTCCTACGAGCAGTACTTC. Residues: CASSVGYSYEQYF.

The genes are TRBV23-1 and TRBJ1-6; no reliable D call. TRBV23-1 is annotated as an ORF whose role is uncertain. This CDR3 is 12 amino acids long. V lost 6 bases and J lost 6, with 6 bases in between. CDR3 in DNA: TGCGCCAGCAGCCGGGGTAATTCACCCCTCCACTTT. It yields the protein CASSRGNSPLHF.

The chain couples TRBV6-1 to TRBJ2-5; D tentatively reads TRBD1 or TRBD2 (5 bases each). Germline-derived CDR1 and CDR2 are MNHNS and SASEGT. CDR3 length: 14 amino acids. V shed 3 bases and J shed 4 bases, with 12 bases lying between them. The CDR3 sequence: CASSDSGSGETQYF. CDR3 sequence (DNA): TGTGCCAGCAGTGATTCAGGGAGTGGAGAGACCCAGTACTTC.

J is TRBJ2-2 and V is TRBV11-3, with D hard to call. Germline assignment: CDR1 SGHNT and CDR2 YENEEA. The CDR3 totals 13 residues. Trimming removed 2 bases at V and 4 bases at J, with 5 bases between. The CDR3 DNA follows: TGTGCCAGCAGCTTACTGATCACCGGGGAGCTGTTTTTT. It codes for CASSLLITGELFF.

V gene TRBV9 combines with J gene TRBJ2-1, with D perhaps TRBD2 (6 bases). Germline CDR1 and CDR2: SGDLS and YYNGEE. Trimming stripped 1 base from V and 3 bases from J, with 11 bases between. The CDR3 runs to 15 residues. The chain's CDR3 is CASSVSGSYYNEQFF. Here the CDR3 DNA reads TGTGCCAGCAGCGTAAGCGGGTCATACTACAATGAGCAGTTCTTC.

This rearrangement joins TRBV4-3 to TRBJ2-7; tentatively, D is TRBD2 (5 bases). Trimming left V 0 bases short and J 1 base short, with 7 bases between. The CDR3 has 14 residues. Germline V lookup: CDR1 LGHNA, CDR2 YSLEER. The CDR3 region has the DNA TGCGCCAGCAGCCAAGATTCGGGATCCTACGAGCAGTACTTC. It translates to CASSQDSGSYEQYF.

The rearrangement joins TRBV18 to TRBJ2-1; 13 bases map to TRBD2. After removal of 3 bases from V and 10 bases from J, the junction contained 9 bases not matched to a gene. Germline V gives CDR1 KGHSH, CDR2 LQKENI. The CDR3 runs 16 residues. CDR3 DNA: TGTGCCAGCTCACCTTTCGGCGGGACTAGCGGGACGGAGCAGTTCTTC. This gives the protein CASSPFGGTSGTEQFF.

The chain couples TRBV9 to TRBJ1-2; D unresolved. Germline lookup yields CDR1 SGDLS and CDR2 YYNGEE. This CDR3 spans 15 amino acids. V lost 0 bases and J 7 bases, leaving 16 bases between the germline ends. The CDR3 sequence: CASSVEAGVVGGYTF. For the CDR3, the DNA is TGTGCCAGCAGCGTAGAAGCTGGAGTGGTCGGTGGCTACACCTTC.

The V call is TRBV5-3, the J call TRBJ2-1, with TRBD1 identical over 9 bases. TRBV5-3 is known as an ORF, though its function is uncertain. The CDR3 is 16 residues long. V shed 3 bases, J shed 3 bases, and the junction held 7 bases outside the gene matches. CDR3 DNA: TGTGCCAGAAGCTCCTTATACAGGGGGCTCTACAATGAGCAGTTCTTC. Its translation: CARSSLYRGLYNEQFF.

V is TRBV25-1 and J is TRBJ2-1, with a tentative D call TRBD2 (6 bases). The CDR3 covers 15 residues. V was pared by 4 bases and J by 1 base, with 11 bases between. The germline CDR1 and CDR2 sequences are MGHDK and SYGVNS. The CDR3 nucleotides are TGTGCCAGCAGTGTGGAGGGAAGGTCCTACAATGAGCAGTTCTTC. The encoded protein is CASSVEGRSYNEQFF.

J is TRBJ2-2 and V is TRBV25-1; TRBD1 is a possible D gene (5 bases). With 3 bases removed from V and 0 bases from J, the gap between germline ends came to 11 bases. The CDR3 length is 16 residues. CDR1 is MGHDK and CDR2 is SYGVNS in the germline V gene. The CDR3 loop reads CASSEARGSNTGELFF. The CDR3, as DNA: TGTGCCAGCAGTGAGGCTAGGGGATCGAACACCGGGGAGCTGTTTTTT.

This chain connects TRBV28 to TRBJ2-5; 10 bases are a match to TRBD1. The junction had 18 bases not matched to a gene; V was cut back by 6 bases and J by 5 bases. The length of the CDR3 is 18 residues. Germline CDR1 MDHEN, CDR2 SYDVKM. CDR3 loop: CASRNMPGTGVIWETQYF. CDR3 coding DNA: TGTGCCAGCAGAAATATGCCCGGGACAGGGGTGATATGGGAGACCCAGTACTTC.

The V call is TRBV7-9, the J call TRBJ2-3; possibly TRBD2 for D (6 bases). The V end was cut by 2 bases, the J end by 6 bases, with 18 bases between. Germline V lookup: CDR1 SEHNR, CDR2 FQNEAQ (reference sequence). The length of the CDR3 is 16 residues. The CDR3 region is CASSLIRGGVADTQYF. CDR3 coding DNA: TGTGCCAGCAGCTTAATTCGGGGAGGTGTCGCCGATACGCAGTATTTT.

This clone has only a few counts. CDR3 protein: CASSQKGARTGYTF. The CDR3 bases are TGTGCCAGCAGCCAAAAGGGGGCGCGTACTGGCTACACCTTC. The chain has TRBV14 and TRBJ1-2; TRBD1 aligns across 7 bases. Germline lookup yields CDR1 SGHDN and CDR2 FVKESK. This CDR3 is 14 amino acids long. V dropped 2 bases and J dropped 7; count of bases not matched to a gene: 7.

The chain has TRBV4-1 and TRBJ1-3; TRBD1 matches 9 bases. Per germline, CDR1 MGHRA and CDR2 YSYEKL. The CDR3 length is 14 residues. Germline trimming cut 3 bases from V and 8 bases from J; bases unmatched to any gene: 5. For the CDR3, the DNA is TGCGCCAGCAGCCAGCAGGACAGGGGAGACACCATATATTTT. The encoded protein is CASSQQDRGDTIYF.